This section outlines one T cell receptor beta chain sequence together with its context. This entry is derived from a study of blood T cell repertoires in COVID-19. Whole-study context: Sources were T cells, B-cell-depleted T cells, or PBMCs; the material itself was cDNA or gDNA.

Clones were read by immunoSEQ multiplex PCR, and TCRdb kept only the in-frame ones, dropping some. The sample lists 75,000 to 95,000 clones, approximately 84% occurring once. V was shortened by 1 base and J by 4 bases, with 4 bases between the two germline ends. The CDR3 contains 12 residues. Germline values: CDR1 SGHAT, CDR2 FQDESV (reference sequence). J is TRBJ1-2 and V is TRBV11-1; D is undetermined. This TCR was sampled from a man between 60 and 70 years old with acute or convalescent COVID-19. Sequencing used peripheral blood. In nucleotides, the CDR3 is TGTGCCAGCAGCTTAGACGGCTATGGCTACACCTTC. Its translation: CASSLDGYGYTF.